The present T cell receptor beta chain was sequenced within a study of T cell repertoires in cytomegalovirus infection (dated by TCRdb to the late 2010s). Broadly, across the study: Peptide stimulations targeted recently identified HLA-C-restricted CMV epitopes, whose presentation resists viral immunomodulation, together with well-studied HLA-B-restricted epitopes. Donor HLA type was relevant to the analysis, as public TCR beta signatures indicated carriage of CMV infection together with the matching HLA type.

The CDR3 covers 12 residues, taking in both the cysteine and the phenylalanine. The read is trimmed to its CDR3 DNA, 36 bases read in frame from base 1. According to the germline V gene (reference sequence), CDR1 reads SEHNR and CDR2 reads FQNEAQ. V is cut by 0 bases and J by 7 bases, and the space between the germline ends is 4 bases. The sample's treatment or condition label, decoded: in vitro stimulation with specific CMV peptide epitopes to enrich CMV-specific T cells. Concerning this clonotype itself: Its specific antigen is unknown. Per-nucleotide qualities are absent, and no much larger clonotype sits a single base away.

The sequencing machine was an Illumina HiSeq 1500. TCRdb's own reprocessing of the public reads used fastp at Q25 and MiXCR and kept productive beta chains. Every entry covers one CDR3 protein and lists the most common genes and DNA from its rows. In all, the sample holds approximately 74,000 distinct CDR3 sequences, and 35% to 45% of those were seen once. Clones ranked in the top ten supply approximately 95% of the sample. What the authors observed across the whole study: In the ex vivo response, HLA-C-restricted CMV-specific TCR beta clonotypes were dominant, and in two of eight donors the single most frequent clonotype came from this HLA-C-restricted group. In both this cohort and an independent roughly 350-donor cohort, the cumulative frequency of public TCR beta family members distinguished carriers of CMV infection plus the relevant HLA type.

The V gene is TRBV7-9 and the J gene is TRBJ2-1; the D segment cannot be called with confidence. Sample: CD8+ T cells from cultured PBMCs, taken from culture after CMV antigen stimulation. This clonotype was sampled from a human donor in good health (CMV status not recorded). Some clones in this sample may be carry-over from other donors' samples. The DNA sequence is TGTGCCAGCAGCTTAGCCGTTAATGAGCAGTTCTTC. It encodes CASSLAVNEQFF.